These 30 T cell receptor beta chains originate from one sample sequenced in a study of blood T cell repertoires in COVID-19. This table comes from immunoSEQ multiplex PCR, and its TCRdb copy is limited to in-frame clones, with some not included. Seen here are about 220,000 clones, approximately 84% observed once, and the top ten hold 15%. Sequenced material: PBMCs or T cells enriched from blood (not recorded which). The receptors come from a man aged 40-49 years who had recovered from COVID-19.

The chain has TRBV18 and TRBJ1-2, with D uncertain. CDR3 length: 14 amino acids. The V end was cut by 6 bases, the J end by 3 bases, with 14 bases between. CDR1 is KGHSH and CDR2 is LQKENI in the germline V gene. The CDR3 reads CASSTRVWDYGYTF. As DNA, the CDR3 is TGTGCCAGCTCCACCCGGGTCTGGGACTATGGCTACACCTTC.

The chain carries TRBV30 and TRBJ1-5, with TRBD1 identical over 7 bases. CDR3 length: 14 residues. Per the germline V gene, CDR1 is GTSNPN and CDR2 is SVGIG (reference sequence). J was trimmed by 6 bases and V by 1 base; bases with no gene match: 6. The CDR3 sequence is CAWSGQGSGQPQHF. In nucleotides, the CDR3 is TGTGCCTGGAGTGGACAGGGTTCAGGTCAGCCCCAGCATTTT.

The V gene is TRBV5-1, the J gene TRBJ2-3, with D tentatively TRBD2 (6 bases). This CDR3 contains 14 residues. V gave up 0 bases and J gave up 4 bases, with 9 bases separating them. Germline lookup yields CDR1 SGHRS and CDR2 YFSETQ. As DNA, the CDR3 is TGCGCCAGCAGCTTGGGACCGGGGGCAGATACGCAGTATTTT. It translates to CASSLGPGADTQYF.

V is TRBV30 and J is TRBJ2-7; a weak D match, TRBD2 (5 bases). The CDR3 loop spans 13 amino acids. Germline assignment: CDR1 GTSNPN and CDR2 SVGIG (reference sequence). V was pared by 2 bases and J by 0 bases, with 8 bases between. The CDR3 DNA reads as TGTGCCTGGAGTCTTAGCGCCTCCTACGAGCAGTACTTC. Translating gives CAWSLSASYEQYF.

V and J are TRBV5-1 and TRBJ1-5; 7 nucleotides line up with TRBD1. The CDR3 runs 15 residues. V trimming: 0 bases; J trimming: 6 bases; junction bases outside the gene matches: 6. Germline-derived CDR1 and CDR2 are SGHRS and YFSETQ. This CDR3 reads CASSLVAGGIQPQHF. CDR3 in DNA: TGCGCCAGCAGCTTGGTGGCAGGGGGGATTCAGCCCCAGCATTTT.

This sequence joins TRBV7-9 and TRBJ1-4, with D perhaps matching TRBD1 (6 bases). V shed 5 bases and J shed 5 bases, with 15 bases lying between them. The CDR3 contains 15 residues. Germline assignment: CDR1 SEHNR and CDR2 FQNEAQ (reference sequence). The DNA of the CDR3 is TGTGCCAGCAGCCTATTCGACAGGCCCAATGAAAAACTGTTTTTT. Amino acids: CASSLFDRPNEKLFF.

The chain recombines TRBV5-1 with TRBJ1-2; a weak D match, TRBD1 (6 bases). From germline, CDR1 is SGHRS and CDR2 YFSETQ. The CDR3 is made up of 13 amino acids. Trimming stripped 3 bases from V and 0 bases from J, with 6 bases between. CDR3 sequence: CASSWTANYGYTF. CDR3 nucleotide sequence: TGCGCCAGCAGCTGGACAGCTAACTATGGCTACACCTTC.

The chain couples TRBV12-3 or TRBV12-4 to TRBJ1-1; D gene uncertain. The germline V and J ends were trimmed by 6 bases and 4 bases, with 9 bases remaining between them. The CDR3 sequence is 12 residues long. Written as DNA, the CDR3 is TGTGCCAGCAGGACGACACTCACTGAAGCTTTCTTT. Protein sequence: CASRTTLTEAFF.

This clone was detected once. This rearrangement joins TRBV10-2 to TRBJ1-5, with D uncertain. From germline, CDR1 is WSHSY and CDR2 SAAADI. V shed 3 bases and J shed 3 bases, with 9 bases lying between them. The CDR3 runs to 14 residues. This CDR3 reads CASSEGGLNQPQHF. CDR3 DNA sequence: TGCGCCAGCAGTGAAGGAGGGCTCAATCAGCCCCAGCATTTT.

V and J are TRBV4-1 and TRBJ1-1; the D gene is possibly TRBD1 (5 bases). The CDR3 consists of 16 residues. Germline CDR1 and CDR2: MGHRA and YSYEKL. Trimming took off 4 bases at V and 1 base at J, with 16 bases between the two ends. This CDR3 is CASSRGPPRENTEAFF. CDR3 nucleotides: TGCGCCAGCAGCCGGGGCCCCCCCAGGGAGAACACTGAAGCTTTCTTT.

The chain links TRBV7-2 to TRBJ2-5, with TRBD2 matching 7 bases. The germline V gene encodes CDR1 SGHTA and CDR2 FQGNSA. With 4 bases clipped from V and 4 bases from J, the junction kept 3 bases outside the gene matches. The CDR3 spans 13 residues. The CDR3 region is CASSYSSGETQYF. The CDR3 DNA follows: TGTGCCAGCAGCTATTCTAGCGGAGAGACCCAGTACTTC.

Here the CDR3 DNA reads TGTGCCACCAGCAGCCCACCAGGGCGTCGTTCCACTGAAGCTTTCTTT. Residues: CATSSPPGRRSTEAFF. V and J are TRBV15 and TRBJ1-1, with a tentative D call TRBD1 (5 bases). Trimming removed 3 bases at V and 4 bases at J, with 18 bases between. CDR1 LNHNV and CDR2 YYDKDF come from the germline V gene (reference sequence). The CDR3 is made up of 16 amino acids.

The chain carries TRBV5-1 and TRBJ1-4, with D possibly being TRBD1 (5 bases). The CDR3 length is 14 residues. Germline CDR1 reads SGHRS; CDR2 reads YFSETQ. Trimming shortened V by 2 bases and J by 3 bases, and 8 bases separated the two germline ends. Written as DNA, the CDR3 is TGCGCCAGCAGCTTCACGACAGCTAATGAAAAACTGTTTTTT. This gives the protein CASSFTTANEKLFF.

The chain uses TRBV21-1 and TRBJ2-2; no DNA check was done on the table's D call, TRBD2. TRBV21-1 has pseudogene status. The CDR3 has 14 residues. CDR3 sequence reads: CASSRGSNTGELFF. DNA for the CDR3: TGTGCCAGCTCCCGGGGTTCGAACACCGGGGAGCTGTTTTTT.

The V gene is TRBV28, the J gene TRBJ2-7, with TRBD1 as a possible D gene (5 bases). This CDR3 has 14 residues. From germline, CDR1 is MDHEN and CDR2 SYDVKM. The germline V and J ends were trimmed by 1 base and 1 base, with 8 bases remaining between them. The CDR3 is CASSLYRRSYEQYF. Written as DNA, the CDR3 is TGTGCCAGCAGTTTATACAGGAGATCCTACGAGCAGTACTTC.

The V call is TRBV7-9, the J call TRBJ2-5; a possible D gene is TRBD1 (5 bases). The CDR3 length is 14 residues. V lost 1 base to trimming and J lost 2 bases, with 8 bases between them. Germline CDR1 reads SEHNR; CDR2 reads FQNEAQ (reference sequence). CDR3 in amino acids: CASSLETAQETQYF. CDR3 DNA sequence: TGTGCCAGCAGCTTAGAGACAGCACAAGAGACCCAGTACTTC.

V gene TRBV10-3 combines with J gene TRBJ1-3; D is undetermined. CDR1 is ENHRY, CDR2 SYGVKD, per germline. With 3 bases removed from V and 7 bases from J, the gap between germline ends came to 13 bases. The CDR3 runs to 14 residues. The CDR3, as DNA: TGTGCCATCAGTGATCTGGAGCCCCGGAACACCATATATTTT. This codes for CAISDLEPRNTIYF.

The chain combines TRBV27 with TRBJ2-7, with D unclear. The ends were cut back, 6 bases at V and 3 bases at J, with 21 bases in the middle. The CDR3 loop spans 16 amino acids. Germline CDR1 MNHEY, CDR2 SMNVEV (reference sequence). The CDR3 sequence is CASSPSTGLLFYEQYF. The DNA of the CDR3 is TGTGCCAGCAGCCCCTCAACCGGCTTACTATTCTACGAGCAGTACTTC.

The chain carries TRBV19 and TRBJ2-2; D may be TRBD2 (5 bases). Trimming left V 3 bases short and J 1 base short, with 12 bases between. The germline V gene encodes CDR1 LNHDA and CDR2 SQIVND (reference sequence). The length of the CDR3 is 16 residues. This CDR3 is CASSILGEMNTGELFF. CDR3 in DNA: TGTGCCAGTAGTATCCTCGGGGAAATGAACACCGGGGAGCTGTTTTTT.

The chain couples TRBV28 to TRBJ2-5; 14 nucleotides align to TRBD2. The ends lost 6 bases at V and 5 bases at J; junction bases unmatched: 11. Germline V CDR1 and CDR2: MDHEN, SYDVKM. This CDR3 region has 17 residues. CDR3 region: CASRAGLAGDPDETQYF. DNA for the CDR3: TGTGCCAGCAGGGCGGGACTAGCGGGAGATCCGGACGAGACCCAGTACTTC.

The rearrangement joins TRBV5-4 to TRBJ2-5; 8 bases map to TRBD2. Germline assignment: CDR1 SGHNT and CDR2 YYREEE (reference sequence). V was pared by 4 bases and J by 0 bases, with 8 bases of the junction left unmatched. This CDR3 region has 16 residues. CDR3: CASSGRGGPHQETQYF. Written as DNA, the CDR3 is TGTGCCAGCAGCGGTCGGGGGGGGCCCCACCAAGAGACCCAGTACTTC.

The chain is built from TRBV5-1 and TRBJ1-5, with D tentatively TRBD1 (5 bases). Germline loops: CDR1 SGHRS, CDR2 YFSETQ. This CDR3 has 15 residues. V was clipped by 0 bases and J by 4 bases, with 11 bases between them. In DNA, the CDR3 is TGCGCCAGCAGCTTGGGGGATGGGGGGAATCAGCCCCAGCATTTT. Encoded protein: CASSLGDGGNQPQHF.

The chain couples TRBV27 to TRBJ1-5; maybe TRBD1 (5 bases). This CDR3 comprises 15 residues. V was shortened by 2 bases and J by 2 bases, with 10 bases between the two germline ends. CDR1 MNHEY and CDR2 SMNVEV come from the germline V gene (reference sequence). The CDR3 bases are TGTGCCAGCAGTTTAATAAGGGGTGGCAATCAGCCCCAGCATTTT. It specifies CASSLIRGGNQPQHF.

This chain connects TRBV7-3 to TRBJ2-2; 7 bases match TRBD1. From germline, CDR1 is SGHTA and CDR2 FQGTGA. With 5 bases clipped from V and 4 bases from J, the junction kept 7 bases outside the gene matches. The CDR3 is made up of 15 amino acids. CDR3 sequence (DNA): TGTGCCAGCAGCCCTAGGGGGCAAGGCACCGGGGAGCTGTTTTTT. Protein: CASSPRGQGTGELFF.

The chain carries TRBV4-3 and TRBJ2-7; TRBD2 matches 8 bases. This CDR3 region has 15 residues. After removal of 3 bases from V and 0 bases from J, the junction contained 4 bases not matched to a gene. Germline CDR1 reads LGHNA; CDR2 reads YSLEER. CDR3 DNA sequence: TGCGCCAGCAGCCAGTTAGCGGGGAGCTCCTACGAGCAGTACTTC. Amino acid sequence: CASSQLAGSSYEQYF.

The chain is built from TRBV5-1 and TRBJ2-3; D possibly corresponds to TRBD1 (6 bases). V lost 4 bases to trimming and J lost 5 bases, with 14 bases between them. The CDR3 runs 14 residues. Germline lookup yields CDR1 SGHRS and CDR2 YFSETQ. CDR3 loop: CASSPQGLGDTQYF. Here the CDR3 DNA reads TGCGCCAGCAGCCCCCAGGGGTTGGGAGATACGCAGTATTTT.

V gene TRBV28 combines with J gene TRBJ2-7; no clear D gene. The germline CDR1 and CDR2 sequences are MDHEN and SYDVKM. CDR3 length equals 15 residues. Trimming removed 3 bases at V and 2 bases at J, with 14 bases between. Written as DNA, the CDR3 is TGTGCCAGCAGTTTTAATCCGAACGGTCCCTACGAGCAGTACTTC. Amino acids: CASSFNPNGPYEQYF.

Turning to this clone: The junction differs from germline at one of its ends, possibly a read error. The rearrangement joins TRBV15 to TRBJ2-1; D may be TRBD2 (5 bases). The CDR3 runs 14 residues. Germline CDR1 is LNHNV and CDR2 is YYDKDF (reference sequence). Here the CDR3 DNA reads TGTGCCATCAGCCTACGGACTGGGGACAATGAGCAGTTCTTC. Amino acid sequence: CAISLRTGDNEQFF.

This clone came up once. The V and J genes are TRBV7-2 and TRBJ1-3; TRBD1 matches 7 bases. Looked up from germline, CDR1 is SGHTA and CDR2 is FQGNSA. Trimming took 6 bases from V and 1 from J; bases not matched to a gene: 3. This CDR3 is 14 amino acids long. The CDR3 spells CASSRQGSGNTIYF. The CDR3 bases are TGTGCCAGCAGTCGACAGGGATCTGGAAACACCATATATTTT.

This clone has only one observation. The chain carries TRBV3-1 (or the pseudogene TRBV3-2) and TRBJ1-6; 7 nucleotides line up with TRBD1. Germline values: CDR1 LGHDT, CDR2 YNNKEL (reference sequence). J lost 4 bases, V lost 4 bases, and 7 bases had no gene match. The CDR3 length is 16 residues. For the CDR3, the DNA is TGTGCCAGCAGCCTCAGGGGGTGGTCGTATAATTCACCCCTCCACTTT. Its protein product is CASSLRGWSYNSPLHF.